The text below deals with one T cell receptor beta chain. V dropped 5 bases and J dropped 3 bases, with 8 bases sitting between them. The V gene's germline CDR1 is SEHNR and CDR2 FQNEAQ (reference sequence). CDR3 size: 13 residues. These data originate in a study of blood T cells in healthy people across ages. A second PCR of roughly 7 to 11 cycles used a sample-barcoded 5' primer and a J-beta primer mix. Using its own MiXCR run on the 5' RACE reads, TCRdb lists one record per CDR3 protein. The table records about 630,000 distinct CDR3 sequences, more than 20% of them present only once. The rearrangement links TRBV7-9 to TRBJ1-3; possibly TRBD1 for D (5 bases). The sequenced sample was blood. The sequence came from a man aged 65-85 years in good health. CDR3 in DNA: TGTGCCAGCAGCCAGGGCTTTGGAAACACCATATATTTT. Its protein product is CASSQGFGNTIYF. The full variable domain, completed using reference TRBV7-9 and TRBJ1-3, is DTGVSQNPRHKITKRGQNVTFRCDPISEHNRLYWYRQTLGQGPEFLTYFQNEAQLEKSRLLSDRFSAERPKGSFSTLEIQRTEQGDSAMYLCASSQGFGNTIYFGEGSWLTVV.